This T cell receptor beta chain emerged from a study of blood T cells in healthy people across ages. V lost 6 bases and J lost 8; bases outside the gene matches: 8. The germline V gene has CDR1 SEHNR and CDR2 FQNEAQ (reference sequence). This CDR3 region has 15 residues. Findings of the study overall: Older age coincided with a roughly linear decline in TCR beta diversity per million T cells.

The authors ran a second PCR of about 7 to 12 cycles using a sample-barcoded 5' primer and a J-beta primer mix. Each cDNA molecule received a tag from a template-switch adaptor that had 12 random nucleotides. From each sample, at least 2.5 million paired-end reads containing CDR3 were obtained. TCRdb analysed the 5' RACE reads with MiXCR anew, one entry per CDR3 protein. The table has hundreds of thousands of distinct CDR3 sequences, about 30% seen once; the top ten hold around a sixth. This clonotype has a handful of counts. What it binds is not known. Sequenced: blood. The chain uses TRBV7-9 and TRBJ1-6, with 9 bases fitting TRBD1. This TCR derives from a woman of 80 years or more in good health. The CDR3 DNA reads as TGTGCCAGCAGATTACAGGGGGCTAAGTATTCACCCCTCCACTTT. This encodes CASRLQGAKYSPLHF. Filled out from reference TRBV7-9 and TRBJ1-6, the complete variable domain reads DTGVSQNPRHKITKRGQNVTFRCDPISEHNRLYWYRQTLGQGPEFLTYFQNEAQLEKSRLLSDRFSAERPKGSFSTLEIQRTEQGDSAMYLCASRLQGAKYSPLHFGNGTRLTVT.